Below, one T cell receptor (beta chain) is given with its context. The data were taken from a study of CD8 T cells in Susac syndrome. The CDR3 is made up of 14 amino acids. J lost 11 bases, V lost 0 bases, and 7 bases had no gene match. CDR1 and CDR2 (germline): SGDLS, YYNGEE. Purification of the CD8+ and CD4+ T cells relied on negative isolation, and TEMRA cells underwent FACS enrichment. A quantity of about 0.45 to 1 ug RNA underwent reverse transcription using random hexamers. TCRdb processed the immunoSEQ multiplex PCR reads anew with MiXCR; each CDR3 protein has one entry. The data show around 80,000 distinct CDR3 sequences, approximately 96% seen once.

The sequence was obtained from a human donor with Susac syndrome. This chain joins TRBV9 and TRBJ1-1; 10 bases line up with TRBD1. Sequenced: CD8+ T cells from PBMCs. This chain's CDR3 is CASSVAGTGDHAFF. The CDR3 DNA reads TGTGCCAGCAGCGTAGCCGGGACAGGGGATCACGCTTTCTTT.